These 5 T cell receptor beta chains came from one sample sequenced in a study of spatial heterogeneity in lung cancer. The sample's time point: sample taken at primary tumor resection. TCRdb re-analysed the 5' RACE reads in MiXCR, keeping a single row per CDR3 protein. Of around 3,900 distinct CDR3 sequences in the sample, around 24% were seen once. Their target antigens are unknown. General study points: Counts of expanded intratumoral alpha and beta TCRs tracked tumor mutation counts.

Material: lung tumor tissue, obtained at surgery. The receptors here all came from a male donor with early-stage non-small cell lung cancer.

This clonotype is judged large. This beta chain is a stray sequence in a library constructed for alpha chains; its clone size is not meaningful. This chain links TRBV12-5 with TRBJ2-1; TRBD2 is a possible D gene (6 bases). Trimming pared 8 bases from V and 4 bases from J, leaving 9 bases between. The CDR3 runs to 12 residues. CDR1 is LGHNT, CDR2 FRNRAP, per germline. CDR3 loop: CASTGVYNEQFF. Written as DNA, the CDR3 is TGTGCTAGTACGGGGGTATACAATGAGCAGTTCTTC.

Relative to its sample, this clonotype is medium-sized. A library made for alpha chains picked up this beta chain off target, so its size means little. The V call is TRBV9, the J call TRBJ2-2; D perhaps matches TRBD1 (5 bases). V dropped 4 bases and J dropped 1 base, with 8 bases sitting between them. The CDR3 spans 14 residues. Germline V gene data show CDR1 as SGDLS and CDR2 as YYNGEE. This chain's CDR3 is CASSLTGNTGELFF. In DNA, the CDR3 is TGTGCCAGCAGCTTAACAGGGAACACCGGGGAGCTGTTTTTT.

On this clonotype itself: This beta chain is an off-target read within a library intended for alpha chains, so its frequency means little. The rearrangement joins TRBV7-8 to TRBJ2-7, with a weak D call TRBD1 (5 bases). Trimming took off 1 base at V and 0 bases at J, with 7 bases between the two ends. CDR1 and CDR2 (germline): SGHVS, FQNEAQ. The CDR3 length is 14 residues. CDR3 sequence (DNA): TGTGCCAGCAGCTTAGTTGGGGCCTCCTACGAGCAGTACTTC. Translated: CASSLVGASYEQYF.

In this sample, this clonotype turned up many times. Since the library was made to target alpha chains, this beta chain is a stray read and its abundance is not meaningful. This sequence joins TRBV3-1 and TRBJ1-6; the D is unclear. Per germline, CDR1 LGHDT and CDR2 YNNKEL (reference sequence). The CDR3 covers 17 residues. Trimming pared 4 bases from V and 0 bases from J, leaving 13 bases between. This chain's CDR3 is CASSLSTASSYNSPLHF. CDR3 in DNA: TGTGCCAGCAGCCTTAGCACAGCGAGCTCCTATAATTCACCCCTCCACTTT.

For this clonotype: A library made for alpha chains picked up this beta chain off target, so its size means little. The CDR3 region has the DNA TGCGCCAGCACCTTACTCGGGACAGGGGGCGATGAGCAGTTCTTC. Protein: CASTLLGTGGDEQFF. The chain carries TRBV5-1 and TRBJ2-1, with 12 bases fitting TRBD1. V was pared by 6 bases and J by 8 bases, with 9 bases of the junction left unmatched. The CDR3 loop spans 15 amino acids. Germline-derived CDR1 and CDR2 are SGHRS and YFSETQ. Filled out from reference TRBV5-1 and TRBJ2-1, the complete variable domain reads KAGVTQTPRYLIKTRGQQVTLSCSPISGHRSVSWYQQTPGQGLQFLFEYFSETQRNKGNFPGRFSGRQFSNSRSEMNVSTLELGDSALYLCASTLLGTGGDEQFFGPGTRLTVL.